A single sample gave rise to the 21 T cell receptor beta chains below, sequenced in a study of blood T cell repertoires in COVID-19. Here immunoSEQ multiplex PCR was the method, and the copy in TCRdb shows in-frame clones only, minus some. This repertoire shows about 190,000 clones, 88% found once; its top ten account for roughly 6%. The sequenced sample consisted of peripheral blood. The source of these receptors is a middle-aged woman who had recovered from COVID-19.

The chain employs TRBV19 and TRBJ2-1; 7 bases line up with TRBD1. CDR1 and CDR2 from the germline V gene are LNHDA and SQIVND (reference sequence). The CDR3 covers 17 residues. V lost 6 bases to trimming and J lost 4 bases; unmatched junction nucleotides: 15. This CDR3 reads CASSVGYDRAGYNEQFF. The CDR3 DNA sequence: TGTGCCAGTAGCGTAGGTTACGACAGGGCCGGGTACAATGAGCAGTTCTTC.

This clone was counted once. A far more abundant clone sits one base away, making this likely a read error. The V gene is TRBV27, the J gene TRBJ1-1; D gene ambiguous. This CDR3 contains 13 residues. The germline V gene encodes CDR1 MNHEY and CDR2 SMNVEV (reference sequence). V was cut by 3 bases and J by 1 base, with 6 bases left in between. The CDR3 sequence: CASSLGGNTEAFF. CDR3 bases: TGTGCCAGCAGTTTGGGAGGGAACACTGAAGCTTTCTTT.

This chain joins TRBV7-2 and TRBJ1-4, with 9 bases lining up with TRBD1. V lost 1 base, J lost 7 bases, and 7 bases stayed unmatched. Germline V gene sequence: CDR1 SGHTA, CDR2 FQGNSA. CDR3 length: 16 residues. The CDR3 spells CASSLVLTGGIEKLFF. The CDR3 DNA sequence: TGTGCCAGCAGCTTAGTTCTCACAGGGGGCATTGAAAAACTGTTTTTT.

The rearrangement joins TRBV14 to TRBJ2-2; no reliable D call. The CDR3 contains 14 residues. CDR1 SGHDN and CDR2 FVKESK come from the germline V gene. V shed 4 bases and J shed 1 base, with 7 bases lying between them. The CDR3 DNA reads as TGTGCCAGCAGCCGCCGACTGAACACCGGGGAGCTGTTTTTT. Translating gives CASSRRLNTGELFF. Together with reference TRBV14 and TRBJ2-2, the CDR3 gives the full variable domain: EAGVTQFPSHSVIEKGQTVTLRCDPISGHDNLYWYRRVMGKEIKFLLHFVKESKQDESGMPNNRFLAERTGGTYSTLKVQPAELEDSGVYFCASSRRLNTGELFFGEGSRLTVL.

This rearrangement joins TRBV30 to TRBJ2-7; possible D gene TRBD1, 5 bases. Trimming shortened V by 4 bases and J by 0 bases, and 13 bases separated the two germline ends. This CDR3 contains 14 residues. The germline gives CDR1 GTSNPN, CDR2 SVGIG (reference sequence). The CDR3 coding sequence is TGTGCCTGGACCCCGGACACGACCTCCTACGAGCAGTACTTC. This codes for CAWTPDTTSYEQYF.

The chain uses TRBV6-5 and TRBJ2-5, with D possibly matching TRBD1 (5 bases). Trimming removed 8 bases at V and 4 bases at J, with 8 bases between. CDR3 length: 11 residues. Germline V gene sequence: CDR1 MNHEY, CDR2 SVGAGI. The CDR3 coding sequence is TGTGCCAGCGTAAGGGGAGAGACCCAGTACTTC. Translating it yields CASVRGETQYF.

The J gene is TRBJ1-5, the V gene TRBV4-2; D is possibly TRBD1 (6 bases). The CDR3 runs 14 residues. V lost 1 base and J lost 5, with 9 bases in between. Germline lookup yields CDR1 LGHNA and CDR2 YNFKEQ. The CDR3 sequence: CASSQGAGDQPQHF. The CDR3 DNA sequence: TGTGCCAGCAGCCAAGGGGCAGGGGATCAGCCCCAGCATTTT.

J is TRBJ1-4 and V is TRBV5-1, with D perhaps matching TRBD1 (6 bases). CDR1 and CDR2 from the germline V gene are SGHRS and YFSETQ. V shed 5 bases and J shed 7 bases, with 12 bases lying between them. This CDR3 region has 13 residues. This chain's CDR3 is CASSPGAREKLFF. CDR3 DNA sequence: TGCGCCAGCAGTCCAGGGGCTCGTGAAAAACTGTTTTTT.

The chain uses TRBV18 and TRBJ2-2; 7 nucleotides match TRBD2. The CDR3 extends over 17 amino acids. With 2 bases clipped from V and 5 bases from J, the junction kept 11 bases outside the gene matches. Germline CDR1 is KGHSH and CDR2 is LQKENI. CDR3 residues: CASSPGGSSSRTGELFF. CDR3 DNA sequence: TGTGCCAGCTCACCAGGCGGGAGTAGTAGTCGTACCGGGGAGCTGTTTTTT.

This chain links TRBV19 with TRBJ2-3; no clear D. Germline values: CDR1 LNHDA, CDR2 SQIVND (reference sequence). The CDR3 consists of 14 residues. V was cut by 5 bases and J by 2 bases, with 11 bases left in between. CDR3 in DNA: TGTGCCAGTAGTCCAAAACAGAACACAGATACGCAGTATTTT. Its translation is CASSPKQNTDTQYF.

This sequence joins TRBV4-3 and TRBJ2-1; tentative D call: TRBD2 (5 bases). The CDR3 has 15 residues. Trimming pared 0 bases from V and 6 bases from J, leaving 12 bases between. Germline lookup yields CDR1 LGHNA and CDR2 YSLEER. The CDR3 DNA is TGCGCCAGCAGCCAAGAGAGGGCCTTCGGCAATGAGCAGTTCTTC. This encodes CASSQERAFGNEQFF.

CDR3 in amino acids: CASSPGQVVGNEQFF. The CDR3 DNA is TGTGCCAGCAGCCCGGGACAGGTGGTAGGCAATGAGCAGTTCTTC. This chain uses TRBV5-8 with TRBJ2-1; 8 nucleotides match TRBD1. The CDR3 has 15 residues. Germline CDR1 SGHTS, CDR2 YDEGEE. V lost 4 bases to trimming and J lost 6 bases; unmatched junction nucleotides: 9. Full variable domain (missing parts from reference TRBV5-8 and TRBJ2-1): EAGVTQSPTHLIKTRGQQATLRCSPISGHTSVYWYQQALGLGLQFLLWYDEGEERNRGNFPPRFSGRQFPNYSSELNVNALELEDSALYLCASSPGQVVGNEQFFGPGTRLTVL.

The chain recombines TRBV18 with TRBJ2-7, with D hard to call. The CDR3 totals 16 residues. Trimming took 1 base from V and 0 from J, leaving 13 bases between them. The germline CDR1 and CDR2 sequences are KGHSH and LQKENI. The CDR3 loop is CASSPRPLESSYEQYF. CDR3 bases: TGTGCCAGCTCACCACGCCCGTTAGAGAGCTCCTACGAGCAGTACTTC.

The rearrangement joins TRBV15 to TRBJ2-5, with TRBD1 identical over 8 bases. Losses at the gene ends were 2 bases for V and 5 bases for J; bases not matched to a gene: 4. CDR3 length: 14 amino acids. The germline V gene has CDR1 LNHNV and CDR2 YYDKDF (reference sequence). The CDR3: CATSRSGGGETQYF. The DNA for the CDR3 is TGTGCCACCAGCAGATCAGGGGGCGGGGAGACCCAGTACTTC.

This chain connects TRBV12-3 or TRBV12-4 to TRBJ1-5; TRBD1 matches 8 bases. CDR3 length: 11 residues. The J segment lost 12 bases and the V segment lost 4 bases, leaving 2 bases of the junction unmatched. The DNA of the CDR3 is TGTGCCAGCAGTTCCGACAGGGGCCAGCATTTT. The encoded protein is CASSSDRGQHF.

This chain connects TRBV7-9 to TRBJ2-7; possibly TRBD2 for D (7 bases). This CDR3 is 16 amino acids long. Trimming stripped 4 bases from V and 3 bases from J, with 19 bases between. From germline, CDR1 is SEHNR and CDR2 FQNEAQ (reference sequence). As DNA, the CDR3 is TGTGCCAGCAGCTCCCTCCCCCGGGGGGCGAGCTACGAGCAGTACTTC. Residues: CASSSLPRGASYEQYF.

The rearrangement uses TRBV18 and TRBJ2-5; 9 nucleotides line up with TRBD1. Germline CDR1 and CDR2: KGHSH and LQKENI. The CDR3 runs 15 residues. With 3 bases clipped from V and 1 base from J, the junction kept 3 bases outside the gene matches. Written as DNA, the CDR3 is TGTGCCAGCTCACCTCCGGACAGGGGCCAAGAGACCCAGTACTTC. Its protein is CASSPPDRGQETQYF.

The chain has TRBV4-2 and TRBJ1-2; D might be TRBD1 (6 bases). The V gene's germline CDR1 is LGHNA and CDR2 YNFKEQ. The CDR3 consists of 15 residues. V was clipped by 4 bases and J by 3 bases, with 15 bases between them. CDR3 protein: CASSLRQDGDYGYTF. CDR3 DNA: TGTGCCAGCAGCCTCCGACAGGATGGGGACTATGGCTACACCTTC.

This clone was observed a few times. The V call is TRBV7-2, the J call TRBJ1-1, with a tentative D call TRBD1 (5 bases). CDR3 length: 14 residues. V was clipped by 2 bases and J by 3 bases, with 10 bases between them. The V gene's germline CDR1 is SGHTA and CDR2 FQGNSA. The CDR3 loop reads CASSLFGGDTEAFF. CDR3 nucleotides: TGTGCCAGCAGCTTATTTGGGGGGGACACTGAAGCTTTCTTT.

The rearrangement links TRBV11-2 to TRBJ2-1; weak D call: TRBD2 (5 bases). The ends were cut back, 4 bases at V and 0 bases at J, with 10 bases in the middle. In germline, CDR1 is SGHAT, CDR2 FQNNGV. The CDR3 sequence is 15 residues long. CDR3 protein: CASSYERSSYNEQFF. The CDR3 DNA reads TGTGCCAGCAGCTACGAGCGGAGCTCCTACAATGAGCAGTTCTTC.

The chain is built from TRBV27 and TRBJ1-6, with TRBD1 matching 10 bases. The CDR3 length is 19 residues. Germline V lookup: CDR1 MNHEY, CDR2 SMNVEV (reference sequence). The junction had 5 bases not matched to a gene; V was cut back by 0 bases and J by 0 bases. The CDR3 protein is CASSLSDRGISSYNSPLHF. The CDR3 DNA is TGTGCCAGCAGTTTATCGGACAGGGGGATTAGCTCCTATAATTCACCCCTCCACTTT.